This T cell receptor beta chain derives from a study of T cells in Graves' hyperthyroidism and ophthalmopathy. Each patient was aged 18 to 65 and had newly diagnosed hyperthyroidism of under 2 months' duration. The germline CDR1 and CDR2 sequences are SGHVS and FQNEAQ. This CDR3 contains 16 residues. Amplified regions were TCR beta CDR3 sequences from RNA transcripts. The TCR CDR3 first-round RT-PCR relied on the HTBI primer set. In TCRdb, the multiplex PCR reads were re-called with MiXCR into one record per CDR3 protein. The sample has over 700,000 distinct CDR3 sequences, around a third seen once. The material sequenced was blood. The source of this sequence is a woman between 35 and 50 years old with Graves' hyperthyroidism. V is TRBV7-8 and J is TRBJ2-7; 11 nucleotides align to TRBD2. The closer fit of TRBJ2-1 to the DNA end suggests the J call may be wrong. The CDR3 DNA follows: TGTGCCAGCAAGGGGGTAGCGGGAGGGCCAGGGAGTGAGCAGTTCTTC. It specifies CASKGVAGGPGSEQFF.